What follows are 29 T cell receptor beta chains derived from one specimen sequenced in a study of cytomegalovirus exposure and HLA in healthy donors. This PCR relied on a set of 60 Vbeta primers and 13 Jbeta primers. TCRdb's table, derived via immunoSEQ multiplex PCR, lists solely in-frame clones and lacks some. The sample shows about 81,000 clones, more than 60% of them seen only once. Input material: PBMCs. Source of these receptors: a man in his forties or fifties in good health and CMV-seropositive.

This CDR3 reads CASSSTSGGLNGYTF. The CDR3 coding sequence is TGTGCCAGTAGTTCAACGTCCGGGGGTTTGAATGGCTACACCTTC. V and J are TRBV19 and TRBJ1-2, with D tentatively TRBD1 (5 bases). With 5 bases removed from V and 6 bases from J, the gap between germline ends came to 19 bases. This CDR3 has 15 amino acids. Germline CDR1 LNHDA, CDR2 SQIVND (reference sequence).

The rearrangement joins TRBV5-1 to TRBJ2-3; 7 bases agree with TRBD2. Germline V gene data show CDR1 as SGHRS and CDR2 as YFSETQ. With V trimmed by 0 bases and J by 1 base, 5 bases remained unmatched. The CDR3 has 16 residues. The CDR3 reads CASSLVGGRGTDTQYF. In DNA form, the CDR3 reads TGCGCCAGCAGCTTGGTTGGCGGGAGAGGCACAGATACGCAGTATTTT.

V is TRBV5-1 and J is TRBJ2-1; 8 bases align to TRBD2. CDR1 is SGHRS, CDR2 YFSETQ, per germline. J was trimmed by 0 bases and V by 3 bases; bases with no gene match: 2. The CDR3 loop spans 15 amino acids. CDR3 region: CASSSGGGSYNEQFF. Written as DNA, the CDR3 is TGCGCCAGCAGCTCGGGAGGGGGCTCCTACAATGAGCAGTTCTTC.

This sequence joins TRBV19 and TRBJ2-5, with TRBD2 matching over 9 bases. The V gene's germline CDR1 is LNHDA and CDR2 SQIVND (reference sequence). The V segment lost 6 bases and the J segment 4 bases; nucleotides outside the gene matches: 15. The CDR3 runs to 17 residues. This CDR3 is CASRAGPYLAGPETQYF. The CDR3 DNA reads TGTGCCAGTAGGGCAGGTCCATACCTAGCGGGACCAGAGACCCAGTACTTC.

This clone was counted a few times. The chain joins TRBV7-3 to TRBJ2-1; 9 bases match TRBD2. Germline values: CDR1 SGHTA, CDR2 FQGTGA. V lost 4 bases, J lost 5 bases, and 9 bases stayed unmatched. The CDR3 sequence is 16 residues long. The CDR3 DNA reads as TGTGCCAGCAGCTCGTCTAGGACTAGCGTTAACAATGAGCAGTTCTTC. It translates to CASSSSRTSVNNEQFF.

The V and J genes are TRBV4-2 and TRBJ2-3; tentative D call: TRBD2 (6 bases). Germline-derived CDR1 and CDR2 are LGHNA and YNFKEQ. The CDR3 is made up of 14 amino acids. Deletions cut 1 base from V and 9 bases from J, with 14 bases between. The CDR3 coding sequence is TGTGCCAGCAGCCAAGGAAATGGGGCGGGGACGCAGTATTTT. Its translation: CASSQGNGAGTQYF.

This chain links TRBV11-3 with TRBJ1-3; TRBD1 aligns across 8 bases. The germline V gene encodes CDR1 SGHNT and CDR2 YENEEA. The CDR3 sequence is 14 residues long. J gave up 2 bases and V 5 bases, and 2 bases lay outside the gene matches. This CDR3 is CASSTGQAGNTIYF. For the CDR3, the DNA is TGTGCCAGCAGCACGGGACAGGCTGGAAACACCATATATTTT.

V gene TRBV23-1 combines with J gene TRBJ1-1; the D gene is possibly TRBD1 (5 bases). TRBV23-1 is recorded as an ORF, its role being uncertain. This CDR3 spans 17 amino acids. V lost 6 bases and J lost 1, with 21 bases in between. The CDR3 nucleotides are TGCGCCAGCAGCCGACAGATTACCCTCGGGGGGAACACTGAAGCTTTCTTT. Translating gives CASSRQITLGGNTEAFF.

The rearrangement uses TRBV4-1 and TRBJ2-7; the D gene is possibly TRBD2 (5 bases). The J call may not be correct, given that the DNA end is closer to TRBJ2-5. CDR3 length: 15 amino acids. The germline CDR1 and CDR2 sequences are MGHRA and YSYEKL. CDR3 sequence reads: CASSQDGVTQETQYF. The CDR3, as DNA: TGCGCCAGCAGCCAAGACGGGGTAACCCAAGAGACCCAGTACTTC.

This rearrangement joins TRBV11-2 to TRBJ1-1; D not resolved. The CDR3 consists of 17 residues. Germline assignment: CDR1 SGHAT and CDR2 FQNNGV. V dropped 3 bases and J dropped 1 base, with 18 bases sitting between them. CDR3 region: CASSLSGVRIQNTEAFF. For the CDR3, the DNA is TGTGCCAGCAGCTTGTCGGGTGTGAGAATTCAGAACACTGAAGCTTTCTTT.

The rearrangement joins TRBV11-2 to TRBJ1-1; 7 positions agree with TRBD1. CDR1 is SGHAT and CDR2 is FQNNGV in the germline V gene. CDR3 length: 13 amino acids. V was pared by 1 base and J by 6 bases, with 2 bases of the junction left unmatched. This CDR3 is CASSLGRGAEAFF. The CDR3 DNA follows: TGTGCCAGCAGCTTAGGCAGGGGGGCTGAAGCTTTCTTT.

The chain recombines TRBV7-2 with TRBJ2-7; TRBD2 aligns across 7 bases. CDR1 and CDR2 from the germline V gene are SGHTA and FQGNSA. The CDR3 totals 16 residues. V gave up 3 bases and J gave up 2 bases; unmatched junction bases: 10. CDR3 DNA: TGTGCCAGCAGCTTTCTGTCAGCGGGGCCTCCCTACGAGCAGTACTTC. This sequence encodes CASSFLSAGPPYEQYF.

This clone was recorded a few times. This chain uses TRBV18 with TRBJ2-2; no clear D gene. Trimming took 0 bases from V and 11 from J, leaving 10 bases between them. This CDR3 has 13 amino acids. Germline V lookup: CDR1 KGHSH, CDR2 LQKENI. CDR3 in amino acids: CASSPPMLRELFF. The CDR3 DNA reads as TGTGCCAGCTCACCACCGATGCTGAGAGAGCTGTTTTTT.

The gene calls are TRBV6-5 and TRBJ1-5, with TRBD1 matching 7 bases. Per the germline V gene, CDR1 is MNHEY and CDR2 is SVGAGI. The CDR3 contains 14 residues. V lost 5 bases to trimming and J lost 0 bases; unmatched junction nucleotides: 1. CDR3 sequence reads: CASSDRDSNQPQHF. The CDR3 bases are TGTGCCAGCAGTGACAGGGATAGCAATCAGCCCCAGCATTTT.

Notes on this clone: A junction end diverges from the germline sequence, so it may reflect a read error. The rearrangement links TRBV27 to TRBJ2-1; maybe TRBD2 (6 bases). Germline lookup yields CDR1 MNHEY and CDR2 SMNVEV (reference sequence). CDR3 length: 16 residues. The DNA of the CDR3 is TGTGCCAGCAGTCAGCGCGGGGTATTTTCCTCCAATGAGCAGTTCTTC. As protein: CASSQRGVFSSNEQFF.

This clone came up once. V usage is TRBV11-2 and J usage is TRBJ2-7; the match to TRBD1 covers 8 bases. The V gene's germline CDR1 is SGHAT and CDR2 FQNNGV. V shed 5 bases and J 2 bases; nucleotides not matched to a gene: 8. This CDR3 spans 15 amino acids. DNA of the CDR3: TGTGCCAGCAGCGCTGGGACAGGCTCTCCCTACGAGCAGTACTTC. It translates to CASSAGTGSPYEQYF.

The chain carries TRBV5-1 and TRBJ2-4; 8 nucleotides align to TRBD1. With V trimmed by 0 bases and J by 15 bases, 11 bases remained unmatched. Germline V gene sequence: CDR1 SGHRS, CDR2 YFSETQ. This CDR3 contains 14 residues. The CDR3 DNA sequence: TGCGCCAGCAGCTTGGGGACCGAGACAGGGGCAAGGTACTTC. This encodes CASSLGTETGARYF.

The genes are TRBV30 and TRBJ1-1; 9 bases are shared with TRBD1. Trimming removed 0 bases from V and 4 bases from J; junction bases left unmatched: 3. The CDR3 is 14 residues long. Germline CDR1 reads GTSNPN; CDR2 reads SVGIG (reference sequence). The CDR3 coding sequence is TGTGCCTGGAGTGTAGGGACAGGGTCCACTGAAGCTTTCTTT. Protein sequence: CAWSVGTGSTEAFF.

This chain's CDR3 is CASSQDLGGGNTIYF. The CDR3 region has the DNA TGCGCCAGCAGCCAAGATTTGGGAGGTGGAAACACCATATATTTT. The chain combines TRBV4-3 with TRBJ1-3; unclear D gene. Germline CDR1 and CDR2: LGHNA and YSLEER. The CDR3 has 15 amino acids. Trimming shortened V by 0 bases and J by 3 bases, and 9 bases separated the two germline ends.

V is TRBV11-3 and J is TRBJ1-3; 7 bases fit TRBD1. The CDR3 contains 17 residues. The germline CDR1 and CDR2 sequences are SGHNT and YENEEA. Unmatched junction bases numbered 7, after V lost 2 bases and J lost 0 bases. For the CDR3, the DNA is TGTGCCAGCAGCTTACCTCTCGGGACAGCCTCTGGAAACACCATATATTTT. Its protein product is CASSLPLGTASGNTIYF.

This clone was observed a single time. The V gene is TRBV27, the J gene TRBJ2-1; 13 positions match TRBD2. Germline assignment: CDR1 MNHEY and CDR2 SMNVEV (reference sequence). J lost 4 bases, V lost 8 bases, and 11 bases had no gene match. CDR3 length: 17 residues. CDR3 in DNA: TGTGCCAGCCGACTAGCGGGGGGCCCCTTCCTTTACAATGAGCAGTTCTTC. It translates to CASRLAGGPFLYNEQFF.

This chain links TRBV15 with TRBJ2-1; 9 nucleotides align to TRBD1. This CDR3 contains 21 residues. Trimming at V came to 1 base and at J to 4 bases, leaving 20 bases not matched to a gene. The V gene's germline CDR1 is LNHNV and CDR2 YYDKDF (reference sequence). The CDR3 reads CATSRAYAGTGILVLYNEQFF. As DNA, the CDR3 is TGTGCCACCAGCAGAGCCTACGCCGGGACAGGGATTCTCGTCCTATACAATGAGCAGTTCTTC.

The genes are TRBV7-2 and TRBJ2-5; 11 nucleotides match TRBD2. The J segment lost 2 bases and the V segment lost 2 bases, leaving 4 bases of the junction unmatched. This CDR3 has 16 residues. In germline, CDR1 is SGHTA, CDR2 FQGNSA. The CDR3, as DNA: TGTGCCAGCAGCTTATCTGGGACTAGCGGACAAGAGACCCAGTACTTC. This sequence encodes CASSLSGTSGQETQYF.

The CDR3 spells CASSIGGRVYEQYF. The DNA of the CDR3 is TGTGCCAGTAGTATAGGAGGCAGGGTTTACGAGCAGTACTTC. This chain links TRBV19 with TRBJ2-7; perhaps TRBD1 as D (5 bases). Germline assignment: CDR1 LNHDA and CDR2 SQIVND (reference sequence). V lost 1 base and J lost 4, with 11 bases in between. CDR3 length: 14 residues.

The chain recombines TRBV18 with TRBJ1-1; D may be TRBD1 (5 bases). The CDR3 covers 14 residues. The V gene lost 5 bases and the J gene lost 0 bases, with 10 bases spanning the gap. Germline V gene lookup returns CDR1 KGHSH and CDR2 LQKENI. CDR3 in amino acids: CASSATDMNTEAFF. For the CDR3, the DNA is TGTGCCAGCTCAGCGACAGACATGAACACTGAAGCTTTCTTT.

The rearrangement uses TRBV7-9 and TRBJ1-2, with D possibly matching TRBD1 (6 bases). The V gene lost 1 base and the J gene lost 8 bases, with 14 bases spanning the gap. CDR1 and CDR2 from the germline V gene are SEHNR and FQNEAQ (reference sequence). The CDR3 covers 14 residues. The CDR3 sequence is CASSLEQGVSGYTF. The CDR3 nucleotides are TGTGCCAGCAGCTTAGAACAGGGCGTGTCGGGCTACACCTTC.

The chain has TRBV19 and TRBJ2-7; perhaps TRBD1 as D (5 bases). CDR1 and CDR2 from the germline V gene are LNHDA and SQIVND (reference sequence). The CDR3 runs to 14 residues. Trimming shortened V by 3 bases and J by 5 bases, and 14 bases separated the two germline ends. DNA for the CDR3: TGTGCCAGTAGTATGGGGCTTGAATTCGACGAGCAGTACTTC. It translates to CASSMGLEFDEQYF.

V usage is TRBV5-1 and J usage is TRBJ2-1, with TRBD2 as a possible D gene (5 bases). The CDR3 consists of 14 residues. Germline V CDR1 and CDR2: SGHRS, YFSETQ. Trimming left V 0 bases short and J 4 bases short, with 8 bases between. The chain's CDR3 is CASSLAIAYNEQFF. Written as DNA, the CDR3 is TGCGCCAGCAGCTTGGCCATAGCGTACAATGAGCAGTTCTTC.

This clone was picked up one time. V and J are TRBV15 and TRBJ2-1; 8 nucleotides line up with TRBD2. The CDR3 is made up of 18 amino acids. In germline, CDR1 is LNHNV, CDR2 YYDKDF (reference sequence). The junction had 16 bases not matched to a gene; V was cut back by 5 bases and J by 4 bases. The CDR3 region has the DNA TGTGCCACCAGCGCGAGGGCGGGAGGATTGGTGGGGTACAATGAGCAGTTCTTC. Amino acids: CATSARAGGLVGYNEQFF.